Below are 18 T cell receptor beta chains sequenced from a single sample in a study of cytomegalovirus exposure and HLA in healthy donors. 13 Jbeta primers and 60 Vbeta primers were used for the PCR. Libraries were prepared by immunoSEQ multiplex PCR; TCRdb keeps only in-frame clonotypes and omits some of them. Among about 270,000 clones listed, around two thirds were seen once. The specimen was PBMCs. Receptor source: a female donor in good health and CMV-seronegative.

CDR3 nucleotides: TGTGCCAGCAGCAAAGCGCCGGCGGGAGGGTTGGGCTACGAGCAGTACTTC. Its protein is CASSKAPAGGLGYEQYF. The chain has TRBV21-1 and TRBJ2-7; TRBD2, the D gene given by the table, was not confirmed from the DNA. TRBV21-1 is a documented pseudogene. This CDR3 has 17 residues.

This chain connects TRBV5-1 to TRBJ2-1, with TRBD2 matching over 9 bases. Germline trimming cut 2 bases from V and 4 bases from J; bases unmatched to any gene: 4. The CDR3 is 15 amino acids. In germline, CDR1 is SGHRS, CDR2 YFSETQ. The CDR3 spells CASSFSSGVYNEQFF. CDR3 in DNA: TGCGCCAGCAGCTTCTCTAGCGGGGTTTACAATGAGCAGTTCTTC.

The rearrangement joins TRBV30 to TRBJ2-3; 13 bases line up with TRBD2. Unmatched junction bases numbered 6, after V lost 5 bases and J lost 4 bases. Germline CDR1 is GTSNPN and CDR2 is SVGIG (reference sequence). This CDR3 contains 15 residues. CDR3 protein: CAWGLAGVGSDTQYF. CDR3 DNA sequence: TGTGCCTGGGGACTAGCGGGAGTTGGATCAGATACGCAGTATTTT.

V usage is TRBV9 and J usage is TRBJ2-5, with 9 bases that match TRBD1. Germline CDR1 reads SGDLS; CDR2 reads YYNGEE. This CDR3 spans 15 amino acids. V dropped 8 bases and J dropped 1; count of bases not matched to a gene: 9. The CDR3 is CASDDGTGPQETQYF. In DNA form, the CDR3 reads TGTGCCAGTGACGATGGGACAGGGCCCCAAGAGACCCAGTACTTC.

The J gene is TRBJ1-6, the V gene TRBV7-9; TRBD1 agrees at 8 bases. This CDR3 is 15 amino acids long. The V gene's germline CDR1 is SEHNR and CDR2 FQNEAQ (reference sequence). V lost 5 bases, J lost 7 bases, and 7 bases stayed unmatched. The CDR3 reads CASSPQTGDNSPLHF. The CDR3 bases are TGTGCCAGCAGCCCCCAGACAGGGGACAATTCACCCCTCCACTTT. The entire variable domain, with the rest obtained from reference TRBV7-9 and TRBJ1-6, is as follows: DTGVSQNPRHKITKRGQNVTFRCDPISEHNRLYWYRQTLGQGPEFLTYFQNEAQLEKSRLLSDRFSAERPKGSFSTLEIQRTEQGDSAMYLCASSPQTGDNSPLHFGNGTRLTVT.

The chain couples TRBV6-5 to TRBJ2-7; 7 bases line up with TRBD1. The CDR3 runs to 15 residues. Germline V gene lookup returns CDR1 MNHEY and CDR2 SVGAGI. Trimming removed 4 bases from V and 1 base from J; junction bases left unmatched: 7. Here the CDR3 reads CASSSSYRGSYEQYF. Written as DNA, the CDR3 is TGTGCCAGCAGTTCTTCCTACAGGGGTTCCTACGAGCAGTACTTC.

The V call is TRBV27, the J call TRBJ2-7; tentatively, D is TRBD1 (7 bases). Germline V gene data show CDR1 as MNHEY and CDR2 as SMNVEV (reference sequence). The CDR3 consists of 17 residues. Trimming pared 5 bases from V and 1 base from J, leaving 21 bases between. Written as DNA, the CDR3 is TGTGCCAGCAGTGCTATTTGGCCGGAGGGGGCATCCTACGAGCAGTACTTC. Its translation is CASSAIWPEGASYEQYF.

This chain's CDR3 is CASSDTGGFRSGYTF. CDR3 sequence (DNA): TGTGCCAGCAGTGACACAGGGGGCTTCAGGAGTGGCTACACCTTC. This chain joins TRBV6-4 and TRBJ1-2, with 9 nucleotides matching TRBD1. V shed 2 bases and J 7 bases; nucleotides not matched to a gene: 8. Germline loops: CDR1 MRHNA, CDR2 SNTAGT. This CDR3 is built from 15 residues.

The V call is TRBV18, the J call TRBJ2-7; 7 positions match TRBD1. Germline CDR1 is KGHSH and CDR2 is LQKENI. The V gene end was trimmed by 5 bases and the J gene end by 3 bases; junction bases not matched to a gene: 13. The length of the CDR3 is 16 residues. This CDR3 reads CASSAGSRQGSYEQYF. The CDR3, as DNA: TGTGCCAGCTCAGCAGGGTCCCGACAGGGAAGCTACGAGCAGTACTTC.

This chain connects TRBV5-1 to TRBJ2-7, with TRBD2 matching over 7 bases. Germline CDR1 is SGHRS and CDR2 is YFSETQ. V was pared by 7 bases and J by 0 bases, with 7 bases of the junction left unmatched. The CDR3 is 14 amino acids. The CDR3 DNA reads TGCGCCAGCGGGGCGGGAGTCCCCTCCTACGAGCAGTACTTC. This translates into CASGAGVPSYEQYF. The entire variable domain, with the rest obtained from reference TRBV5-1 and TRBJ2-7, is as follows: KAGVTQTPRYLIKTRGQQVTLSCSPISGHRSVSWYQQTPGQGLQFLFEYFSETQRNKGNFPGRFSGRQFSNSRSEMNVSTLELGDSALYLCASGAGVPSYEQYFGPGTRLTVT.

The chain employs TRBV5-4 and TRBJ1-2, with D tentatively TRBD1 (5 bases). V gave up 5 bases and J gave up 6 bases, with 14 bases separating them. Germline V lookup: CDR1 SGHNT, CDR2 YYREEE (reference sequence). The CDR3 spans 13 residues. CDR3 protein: CASSSSRVDGYTF. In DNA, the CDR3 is TGTGCCAGCAGTTCTTCCAGGGTCGATGGCTACACCTTC.

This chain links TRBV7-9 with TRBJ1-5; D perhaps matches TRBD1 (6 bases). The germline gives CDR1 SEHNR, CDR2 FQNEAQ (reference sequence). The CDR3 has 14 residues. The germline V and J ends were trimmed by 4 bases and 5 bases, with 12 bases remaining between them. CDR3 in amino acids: CASSSTGPHQPQHF. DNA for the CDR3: TGTGCCAGCAGCTCGACAGGTCCCCATCAGCCCCAGCATTTT.

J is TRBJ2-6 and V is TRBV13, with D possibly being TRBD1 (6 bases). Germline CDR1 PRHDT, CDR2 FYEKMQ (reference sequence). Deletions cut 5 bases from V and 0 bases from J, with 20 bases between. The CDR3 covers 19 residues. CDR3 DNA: TGTGCCAGCAGCCACTGGACAGTCCGAGGAAGCTCTGGGGCCAACGTCCTGACTTTC. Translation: CASSHWTVRGSSGANVLTF.

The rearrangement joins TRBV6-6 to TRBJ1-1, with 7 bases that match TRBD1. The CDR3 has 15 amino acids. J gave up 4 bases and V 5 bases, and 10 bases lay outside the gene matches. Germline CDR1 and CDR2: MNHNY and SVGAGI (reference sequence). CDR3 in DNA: TGTGCCAGCAGTCACTTGCCAGGGGGAGTCACTGAAGCTTTCTTT. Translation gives CASSHLPGGVTEAFF.

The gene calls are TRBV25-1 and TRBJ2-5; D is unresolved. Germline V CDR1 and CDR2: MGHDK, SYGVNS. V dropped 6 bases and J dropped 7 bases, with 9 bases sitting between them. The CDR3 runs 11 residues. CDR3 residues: CASSLGGTQYF. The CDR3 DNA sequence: TGTGCCAGCAGCCTCGGTGGGACCCAGTACTTC.

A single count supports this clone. The CDR3 DNA follows: TGCGCCAGCAGTTACGGGACAGGGTCTTATGAGCAGTTCTTC. This gives the protein CASSYGTGSYEQFF. This sequence joins TRBV10-2 and TRBJ2-1; 9 bases map to TRBD1. The CDR3 spans 14 residues. J was trimmed by 8 bases and V by 5 bases; bases with no gene match: 7. Germline assignment: CDR1 WSHSY and CDR2 SAAADI.

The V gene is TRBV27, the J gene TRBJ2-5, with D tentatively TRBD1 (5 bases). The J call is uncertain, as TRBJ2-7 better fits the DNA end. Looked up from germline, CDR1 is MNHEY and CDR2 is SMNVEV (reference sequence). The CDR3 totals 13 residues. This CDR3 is CASSLQGSYEQYF. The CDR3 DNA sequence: TGTGCCAGCAGTTTACAGGGATCCTACGAGCAGTACTTC.

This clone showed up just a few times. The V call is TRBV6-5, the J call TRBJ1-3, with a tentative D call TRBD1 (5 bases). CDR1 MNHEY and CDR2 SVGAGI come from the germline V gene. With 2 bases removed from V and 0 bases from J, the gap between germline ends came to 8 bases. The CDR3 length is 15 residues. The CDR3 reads CASSYKGISGNTIYF. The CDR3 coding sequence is TGTGCCAGCAGTTACAAGGGGATCTCTGGAAACACCATATATTTT.